A single TCR beta chain is shown here with its context. The antigen is unknown. An end of the junction does not agree with germline; a read error may underlie this. The source of the sample is a study of T cell repertoires in cytomegalovirus infection. In the study overall: Matching HLA type, along with CMV infection, was indicated by public TCR beta signatures.

Study-level findings and limits: CMV-specific TCR beta clonotypes restricted by HLA-C dominated the ex vivo response. Of the TCR beta families, the public ones yielded a cumulative frequency that identified carriers of CMV plus the relevant HLA.

TCRdb itself ran the reads through MiXCR, one entry per CDR3 protein. The repertoire includes 70,000 or so distinct CDR3 sequences, about 26% of them detected once, and 45% to 65% sits in the top ten. The CDR3 covers 17 residues. The sample in question was CD8+ T cells from cultured PBMCs, obtained from culture after CMV antigen stimulation. J is TRBJ2-3 and V is TRBV12-3 or TRBV12-4; 12 nucleotides match TRBD2. This sequence was found in a human donor in good health (CMV status not recorded). Some clones in this sample may be carry-over from other donors' samples. The CDR3 nucleotides are TGTGCCAGCAGTCCCCTTTTGCTAGCGGGAGGGACAGATAGGCAGTATTTT. It translates to CASSPLLLAGGTDRQYF.